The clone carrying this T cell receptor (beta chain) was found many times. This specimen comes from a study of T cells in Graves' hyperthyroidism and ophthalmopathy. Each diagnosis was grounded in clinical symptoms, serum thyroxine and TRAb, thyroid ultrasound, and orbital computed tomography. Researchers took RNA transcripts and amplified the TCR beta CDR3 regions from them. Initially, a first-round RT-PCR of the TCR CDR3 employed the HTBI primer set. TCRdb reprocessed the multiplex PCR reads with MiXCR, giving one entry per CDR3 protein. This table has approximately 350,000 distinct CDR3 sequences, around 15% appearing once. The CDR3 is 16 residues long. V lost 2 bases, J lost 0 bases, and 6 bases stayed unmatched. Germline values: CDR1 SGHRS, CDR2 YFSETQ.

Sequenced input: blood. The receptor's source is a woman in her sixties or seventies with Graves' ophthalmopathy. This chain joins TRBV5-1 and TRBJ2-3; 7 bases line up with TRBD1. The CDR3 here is CASSFGQVSSTDTQYF. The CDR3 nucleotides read TGCGCCAGCAGCTTTGGACAGGTCTCTAGCACAGATACGCAGTATTTT. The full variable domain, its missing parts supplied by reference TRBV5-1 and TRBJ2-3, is KAGVTQTPRYLIKTRGQQVTLSCSPISGHRSVSWYQQTPGQGLQFLFEYFSETQRNKGNFPGRFSGRQFSNSRSEMNVSTLELGDSALYLCASSFGQVSSTDTQYFGPGTRLTVL.